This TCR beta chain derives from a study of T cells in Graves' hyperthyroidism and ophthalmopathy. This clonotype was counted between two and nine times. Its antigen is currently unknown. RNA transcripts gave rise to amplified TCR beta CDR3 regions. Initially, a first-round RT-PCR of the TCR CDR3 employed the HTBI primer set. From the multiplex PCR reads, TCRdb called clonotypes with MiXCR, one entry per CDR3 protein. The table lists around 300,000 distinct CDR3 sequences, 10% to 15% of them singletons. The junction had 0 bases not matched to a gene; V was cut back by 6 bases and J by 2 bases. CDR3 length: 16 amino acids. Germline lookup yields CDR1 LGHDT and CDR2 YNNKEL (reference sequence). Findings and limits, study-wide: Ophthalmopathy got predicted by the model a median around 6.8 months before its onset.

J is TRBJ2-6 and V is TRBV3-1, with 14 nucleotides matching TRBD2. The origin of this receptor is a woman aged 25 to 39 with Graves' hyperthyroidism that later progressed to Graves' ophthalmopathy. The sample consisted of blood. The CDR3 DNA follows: TGTGCCAGCAGGGGACTAGCGGGAGCTGGGGCCAACGTCCTGACTTTC. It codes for CASRGLAGAGANVLTF.